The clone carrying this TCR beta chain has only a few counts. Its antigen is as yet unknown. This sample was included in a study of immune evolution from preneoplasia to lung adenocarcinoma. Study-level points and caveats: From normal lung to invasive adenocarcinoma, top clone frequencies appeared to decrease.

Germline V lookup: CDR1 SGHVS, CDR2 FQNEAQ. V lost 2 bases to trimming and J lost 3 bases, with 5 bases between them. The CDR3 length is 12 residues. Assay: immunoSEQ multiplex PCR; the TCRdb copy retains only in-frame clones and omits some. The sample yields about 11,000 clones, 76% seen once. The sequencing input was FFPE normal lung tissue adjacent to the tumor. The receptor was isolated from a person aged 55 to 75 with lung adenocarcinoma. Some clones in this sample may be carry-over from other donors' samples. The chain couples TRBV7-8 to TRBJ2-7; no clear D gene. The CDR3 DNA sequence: TGTGCCAGCAGCTTATTCAGCTACGAGCAGTACTTC. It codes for CASSLFSYEQYF.